This is a list of T cell receptor beta chains from one sample in a study of blood T cells in healthy people across ages. TCRdb itself ran the 5' RACE reads through MiXCR, one entry per CDR3 protein. Of some 750,000 distinct CDR3 sequences listed, around a fifth were seen once; the top ten hold around a fifth. The sequencing sample was made of blood. Receptor source: a man in his 70s in good health. Both conserved end residues are part of each CDR3. The D gene is left open where the match is weak. Only part of the rows carry a size: once, few, many, or a class if the clone is expanded.

13	.	TRBV7-2	TRBJ1-2	.	TGTGCCAACAGCTTAGACTGGGGGAGCGGCTACACCTTC	CANSLDWGSGYTF
16	TRBD1	TRBV10-2	TRBJ1-6	few	TGCGCCAGCAGCTCCCGGGACAGGGGTTGGGGCTCACCCCTCCACTTT	CASSSRDRGWGSPLHF
16	.	TRBV5-5	TRBJ2-3	.	TGTGCCAGCAGCCTGGTAGGGCGGCAGAGCGCAGATACGCAGTATTTT	CASSLVGRQSADTQYF
13	.	TRBV30	TRBJ1-5	.	TGTGCCTGGAGTAGGGTCGACGGGCGGCCCCAGCATTTT	CAWSRVDGRPQHF
16	TRBD2	TRBV3-1	TRBJ2-7	.	TGTGCCAGCAGCCAAGATTGGCCTAGCGGAACCTACGAGCAGTACTTC	CASSQDWPSGTYEQYF
16	.	TRBV20-1	TRBJ2-7	.	TGCAGTGCTAGAGATCCGGACGGAAAGGAAGTTATCGAGCAGTACTTC	CSARDPDGKEVIEQYF
16	TRBD1	TRBV5-4	TRBJ2-6	.	TGTGCCAGCGCTTCCGGGACAGGGAGTGGGGCCAACGTCCTGACTTTC	CASASGTGSGANVLTF
13	.	TRBV5-1	TRBJ1-2	.	TGCGCCAGCAGCATCTGGGACCGCCATGGCTACACCTTC	CASSIWDRHGYTF
15	TRBD1	TRBV20-1	TRBJ2-1	.	TGCAGTGCGCCTCACAGGGGTCAATCCTACAATGAGCAGTTCTTC	CSAPHRGQSYNEQFF
16	.	TRBV20-1	TRBJ2-7	.	TGCAGTGCTAGAGATCCTTTTTCCGGCAGCTCCTACGAGCAGTACTTC	CSARDPFSGSSYEQYF
16	TRBD2	TRBV10-3	TRBJ2-1	.	TGTGCCATCAGTGACCCAGCGGGACGCTCCTACAATGAGCAGTTCTTC	CAISDPAGRSYNEQFF
14	.	TRBV5-5	TRBJ1-2	.	TGTGCCAGCAGCTTGGACAGCTGGGGCTATGGCTACACCTTC	CASSLDSWGYGYTF
15	.	TRBV9	TRBJ2-5	.	TGTGCCAGCAGCGTAGGAGGAGGGACGGGAGAGACCCAGTACTTC	CASSVGGGTGETQYF
14	TRBD1	TRBV12-3/TRBV12-4	TRBJ1-1	.	TGTGCCAGCAGCCGAGGACAGGGGGAGACTGAAGCTTTCTTT	CASSRGQGETEAFF
13	TRBD1	TRBV29-1	TRBJ1-1	few	TGCAGCGTTGGCCGACAGGGGGGCACTGAAGCTTTCTTT	CSVGRQGGTEAFF
16	TRBD1	TRBV5-1	TRBJ2-3	.	TGCGCCAGCAGTTCGGACAGGGCCAAACCCACAGATACGCAGTATTTT	CASSSDRAKPTDTQYF
12	.	TRBV18	TRBJ2-1	.	TGTGCCAGCTCACCCCCGACCGCCCTTATGTTCTTC	CASSPPTALMFF
14	.	TRBV11-2	TRBJ1-1	few	TGTGCCAGCAGCTTATCTCGGAGGTACACTGAAGCTTTCTTT	CASSLSRRYTEAFF
14	TRBD2	TRBV29-1	TRBJ2-3	.	TGCGGCGTTGCTCTAGCGGGAGCCACAGATACGCAGTATTTT	CGVALAGATDTQYF
16	TRBD1	TRBV20-1	TRBJ1-4	few	TGCAGTGCTAGAGTTCTCAAGACAGGGGTGAATGAAAAACTGTTTTTT	CSARVLKTGVNEKLFF
13	.	TRBV7-8	TRBJ2-5	.	TGTGCCAGCAGCCCATTTTCGTTTGAGGCCCAGTACTTC	CASSPFSFEAQYF